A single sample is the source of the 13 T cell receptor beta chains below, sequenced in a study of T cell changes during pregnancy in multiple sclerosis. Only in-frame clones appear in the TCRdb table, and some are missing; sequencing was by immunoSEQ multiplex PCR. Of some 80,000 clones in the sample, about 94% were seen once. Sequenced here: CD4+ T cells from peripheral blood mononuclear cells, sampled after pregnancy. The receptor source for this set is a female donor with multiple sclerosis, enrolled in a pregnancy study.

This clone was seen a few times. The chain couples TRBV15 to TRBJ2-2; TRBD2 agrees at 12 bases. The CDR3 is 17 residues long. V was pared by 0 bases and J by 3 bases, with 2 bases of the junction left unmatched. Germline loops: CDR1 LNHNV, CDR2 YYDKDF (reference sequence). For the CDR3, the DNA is TGTGCCACCAGCAGAGAAGGACTAGCGGGATACACCGGGGAGCTGTTTTTT. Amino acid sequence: CATSREGLAGYTGELFF.

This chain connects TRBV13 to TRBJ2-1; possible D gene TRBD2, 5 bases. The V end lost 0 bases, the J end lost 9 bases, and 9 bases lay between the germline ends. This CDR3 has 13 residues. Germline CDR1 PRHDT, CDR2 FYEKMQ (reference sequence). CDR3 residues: CASSLGLSGEQFF. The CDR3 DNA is TGTGCCAGCAGCTTAGGCCTAAGCGGTGAGCAGTTCTTC. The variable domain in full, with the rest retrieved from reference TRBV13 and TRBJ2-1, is AAGVIQSPRHLIKEKRETATLKCYPIPRHDTVYWYQQGPGQDPQFLISFYEKMQSDKGSIPDRFSAQQFSDYHSELNMSSLELGDSALYFCASSLGLSGEQFFGPGTRLTVL.

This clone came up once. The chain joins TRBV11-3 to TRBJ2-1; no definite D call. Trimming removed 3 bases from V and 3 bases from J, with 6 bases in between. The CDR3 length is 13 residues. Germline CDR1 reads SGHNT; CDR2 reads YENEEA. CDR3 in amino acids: CASSFTNYNEQFF. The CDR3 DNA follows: TGTGCCAGCAGCTTCACTAACTACAATGAGCAGTTCTTC.

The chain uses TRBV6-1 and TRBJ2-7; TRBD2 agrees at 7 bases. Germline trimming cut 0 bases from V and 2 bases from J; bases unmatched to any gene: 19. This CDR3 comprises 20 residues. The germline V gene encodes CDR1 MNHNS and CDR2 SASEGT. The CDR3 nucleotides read TGTGCCAGCAGTGAAGCGTCCCCCCTCGGACTAGTTATATTCGCCTACGAGCAGTACTTC. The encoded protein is CASSEASPLGLVIFAYEQYF.

CDR3 residues: CASSFRLAGTTDTQYF. CDR3 coding DNA: TGTGCCAGCAGCTTCCGACTAGCGGGAACCACAGATACGCAGTATTTT. The chain recombines TRBV5-6 with TRBJ2-3; 11 bases map to TRBD2. CDR3 size: 16 residues. Trimming took 2 bases from V and 2 from J; bases not matched to a gene: 4. The germline gives CDR1 SGHDT, CDR2 YYEEEE.

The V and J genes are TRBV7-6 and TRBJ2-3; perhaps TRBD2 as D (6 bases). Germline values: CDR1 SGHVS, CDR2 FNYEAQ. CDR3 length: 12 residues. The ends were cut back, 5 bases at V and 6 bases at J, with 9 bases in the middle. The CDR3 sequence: CASSPSGDTQYF. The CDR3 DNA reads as TGTGCCAGCAGCCCCAGCGGGGATACGCAGTATTTT.

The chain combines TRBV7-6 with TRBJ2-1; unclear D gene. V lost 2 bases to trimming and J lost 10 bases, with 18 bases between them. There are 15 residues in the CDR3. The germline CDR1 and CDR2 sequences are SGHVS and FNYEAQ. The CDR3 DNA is TGTGCCAGCAGCTTACGGCCGGGTCCCGCGGAGGAGCAGTTCTTC. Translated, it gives CASSLRPGPAEEQFF.

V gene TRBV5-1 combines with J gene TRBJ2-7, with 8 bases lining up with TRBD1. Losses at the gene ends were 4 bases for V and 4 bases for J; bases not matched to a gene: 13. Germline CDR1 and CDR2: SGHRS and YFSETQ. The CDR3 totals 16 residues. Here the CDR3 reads CASSRGQGGPSYEQYF. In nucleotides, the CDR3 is TGCGCCAGCAGCAGAGGACAGGGAGGACCCTCTTACGAGCAGTACTTC.

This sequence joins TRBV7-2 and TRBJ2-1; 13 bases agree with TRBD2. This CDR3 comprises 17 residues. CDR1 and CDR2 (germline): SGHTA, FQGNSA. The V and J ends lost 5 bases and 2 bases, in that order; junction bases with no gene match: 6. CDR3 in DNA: TGTGCCAGCAGCATGACTAGCGGGAGGATGACCTACAATGAGCAGTTCTTC. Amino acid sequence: CASSMTSGRMTYNEQFF.

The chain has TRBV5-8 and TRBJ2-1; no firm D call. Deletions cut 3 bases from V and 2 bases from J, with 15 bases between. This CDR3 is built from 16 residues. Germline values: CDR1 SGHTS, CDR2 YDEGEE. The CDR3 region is CASSSQVVGPYNEQFF. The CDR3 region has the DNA TGTGCCAGCAGCTCCCAGGTGGTGGGCCCCTACAATGAGCAGTTCTTC.

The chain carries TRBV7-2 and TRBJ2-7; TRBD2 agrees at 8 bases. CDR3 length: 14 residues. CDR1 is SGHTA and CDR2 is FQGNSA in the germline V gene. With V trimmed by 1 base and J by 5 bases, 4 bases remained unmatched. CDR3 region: CASSLGYSGNEQYF. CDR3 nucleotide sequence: TGTGCCAGCAGCTTAGGATATAGCGGGAACGAGCAGTACTTC.

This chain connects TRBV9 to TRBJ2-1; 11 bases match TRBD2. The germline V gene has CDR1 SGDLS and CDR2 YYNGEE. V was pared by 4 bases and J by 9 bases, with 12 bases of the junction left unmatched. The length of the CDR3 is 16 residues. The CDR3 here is CASSPVAGGPYGEQFF. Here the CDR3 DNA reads TGTGCCAGCAGCCCCGTAGCGGGAGGGCCGTATGGTGAGCAGTTCTTC.

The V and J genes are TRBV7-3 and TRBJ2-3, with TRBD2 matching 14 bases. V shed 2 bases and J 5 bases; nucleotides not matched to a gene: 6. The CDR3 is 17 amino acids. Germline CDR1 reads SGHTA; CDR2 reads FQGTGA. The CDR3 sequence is CASSLSGLAGVQDTQYF. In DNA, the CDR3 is TGTGCCAGCAGCTTATCGGGACTAGCGGGAGTACAAGATACGCAGTATTTT.